Each of the 18 T cell receptor beta chains below was sequenced from the same sample in a study of shared clonotypes between healthy human individuals. Here immunoSEQ multiplex PCR was the method, and the copy in TCRdb shows in-frame clones only, minus some. The data show roughly 1,800,000 clones, about 95% seen once. Naive CD8 cells, CD45RO-negative and positively selected for CCR7, excluded terminally differentiated effector memory CD45RA+ cells. Sequenced: naive CD8+ T cells sorted from blood. Source of these receptors: a man aged 18 to 30 in good health.

The rearrangement uses TRBV5-6 and TRBJ1-2; 7 bases align to TRBD1. This CDR3 is built from 15 residues. CDR1 and CDR2 from the germline V gene are SGHDT and YYEEEE. Losses at the gene ends were 3 bases for V and 3 bases for J; bases not matched to a gene: 8. The CDR3 bases are TGTGCCAGCAGCTCTGGACAGGAAAGGGACTATGGCTACACCTTC. Translation: CASSSGQERDYGYTF. Variable domain in full (rest from reference TRBV5-6 and TRBJ1-2): DAGVTQSPTHLIKTRGQQVTLRCSPKSGHDTVSWYQQALGQGPQFIFQYYEEEERQRGNFPDRFSGHQFPNYSSELNVNALLLGDSALYLCASSSGQERDYGYTFGSGTRLTVV.

This sequence joins TRBV5-1 and TRBJ2-7; D is perhaps TRBD2 (5 bases). The CDR3 is 15 amino acids. With 0 bases removed from V and 0 bases from J, the gap between germline ends came to 10 bases. Germline V gene lookup returns CDR1 SGHRS and CDR2 YFSETQ. The CDR3 here is CASSLAEGFSYEQYF. CDR3 nucleotide sequence: TGCGCCAGCAGCTTGGCCGAGGGATTCTCCTACGAGCAGTACTTC.

V is TRBV27 and J is TRBJ2-5, with TRBD1 as a possible D gene (5 bases). Germline V gene data show CDR1 as MNHEY and CDR2 as SMNVEV (reference sequence). This CDR3 comprises 14 residues. V gave up 2 bases and J gave up 7 bases, with 14 bases separating them. The CDR3: CASSLQGIPGTQYF. The CDR3 coding sequence is TGTGCCAGCAGTTTACAGGGCATCCCGGGGACCCAGTACTTC.

Of note for this clone: Other DNA sequences in the same sample also yield this CDR3. Here the CDR3 reads CASSLAGGQETQYF. The CDR3 region has the DNA TGTGCCAGCAGCTTAGCTGGGGGGCAAGAGACCCAGTACTTC. The chain carries TRBV7-9 and TRBJ2-5; possibly TRBD2 for D (6 bases). The germline V gene encodes CDR1 SEHNR and CDR2 FQNEAQ (reference sequence). The CDR3 contains 14 residues. V lost 0 bases and J lost 2, with 7 bases in between. Combining the CDR3 with reference TRBV7-9 and TRBJ2-5 gives the whole variable domain DTGVSQNPRHKITKRGQNVTFRCDPISEHNRLYWYRQTLGQGPEFLTYFQNEAQLEKSRLLSDRFSAERPKGSFSTLEIQRTEQGDSAMYLCASSLAGGQETQYFGPGTRLLVL.

The rearrangement uses TRBV28 and TRBJ1-5, with TRBD1 matching 7 bases. Germline CDR1 MDHEN, CDR2 SYDVKM. The junction had 12 bases not matched to a gene; V was cut back by 6 bases and J by 4 bases. The CDR3 sequence is 16 residues long. Here the CDR3 reads CASRGEDRVDNQPQHF. The DNA of the CDR3 is TGTGCCAGCAGGGGTGAAGACAGGGTAGATAATCAGCCCCAGCATTTT.

The genes are TRBV29-1 and TRBJ2-7; D is unresolved. Germline V gene sequence: CDR1 SQVTM, CDR2 ANQGSEA. This CDR3 is 11 amino acids long. Deletions cut 6 bases from V and 5 bases from J, with 11 bases between. CDR3 nucleotides: TGCAGCGTGGGGTATGGAAACGAGCAGTACTTC. This encodes CSVGYGNEQYF.

The chain employs TRBV6-5 and TRBJ1-2; D is uncertain. The V gene lost 0 bases and the J gene lost 3 bases, with 11 bases spanning the gap. The CDR3 consists of 15 residues. Germline V gene data show CDR1 as MNHEY and CDR2 as SVGAGI. The CDR3 sequence: CASSYSTGVYYGYTF. The DNA for the CDR3 is TGTGCCAGCAGTTACTCGACTGGGGTTTACTATGGCTACACCTTC.

V usage is TRBV6-6 and J usage is TRBJ2-7; 9 nucleotides line up with TRBD1. The CDR3 has 16 amino acids. Trimming cost V 6 bases and J 2 bases; bases outside gene matches: 11. Germline V lookup: CDR1 MNHNY, CDR2 SVGAGI (reference sequence). The CDR3 DNA is TGTGCCAGCAGGCACACTCCGGGACAGGGCCCCTACGAGCAGTACTTC. Its translation is CASRHTPGQGPYEQYF.

The J gene is TRBJ2-1, the V gene TRBV4-1, with D hard to call. The V and J ends lost 0 bases and 4 bases respectively, with 7 bases between them. Looked up from germline, CDR1 is MGHRA and CDR2 is YSYEKL. The CDR3 covers 14 residues. The CDR3 region is CASSQEQVYNEQFF. CDR3 sequence (DNA): TGCGCCAGCAGCCAAGAGCAGGTTTACAATGAGCAGTTCTTC.

This clone was observed once. The chain couples TRBV5-1 to TRBJ2-7; TRBD2 matches at 14 bases. This CDR3 has 15 residues. CDR1 SGHRS and CDR2 YFSETQ come from the germline V gene. After removal of 4 bases from V and 6 bases from J, the junction contained 6 bases not matched to a gene. DNA of the CDR3: TGCGCCAGCAGCCCGGGACTAGCGGGAGAAGTCGAGCAGTACTTC. Encoded protein: CASSPGLAGEVEQYF.

For this clone: Other DNA sequences in this sample translate to the same CDR3. V is TRBV27 and J is TRBJ1-5, with 7 nucleotides matching TRBD1. Germline trimming cut 4 bases from V and 4 bases from J; bases unmatched to any gene: 4. Germline CDR1 reads MNHEY; CDR2 reads SMNVEV (reference sequence). CDR3 size: 14 residues. The DNA of the CDR3 is TGTGCCAGCAGTTCGACAGGGTCAAATCAGCCCCAGCATTTT. This translates into CASSSTGSNQPQHF.

The rearrangement links TRBV7-2 to TRBJ2-7, with D possibly being TRBD2 (5 bases). The CDR3 sequence is 13 residues long. V dropped 10 bases and J dropped 0 bases, with 13 bases sitting between them. Looked up from germline, CDR1 is SGHTA and CDR2 is FQGNSA. The CDR3 is CATRRWDSYEQYF. The CDR3 DNA reads as TGTGCCACGCGGAGGTGGGACTCCTACGAGCAGTACTTC.

The chain couples TRBV7-9 to TRBJ2-7; the D gene is possibly TRBD1 (5 bases). The ends were cut back, 11 bases at V and 3 bases at J, with 17 bases in the middle. Germline lookup yields CDR1 SEHNR and CDR2 FQNEAQ (reference sequence). The CDR3 contains 13 residues. In nucleotides, the CDR3 is TGTGCCTGCCAGGGTCCGGGCATCTACGAGCAGTACTTC. This translates into CACQGPGIYEQYF.

The rearrangement links TRBV4-1 to TRBJ1-1; D is undetermined. Trimming removed 4 bases from V and 8 bases from J, with 14 bases in between. The germline CDR1 and CDR2 sequences are MGHRA and YSYEKL. CDR3 length: 13 amino acids. The CDR3 sequence is CASSPAVVGEAFF. The CDR3 coding sequence is TGCGCCAGCAGCCCAGCCGTTGTAGGCGAAGCTTTCTTT.

The V and J genes are TRBV29-1 and TRBJ1-1; D not certain. Germline CDR1 and CDR2: SQVTM and ANQGSEA. Deletions cut 8 bases from V and 7 bases from J, with 14 bases between. The CDR3 is made up of 11 amino acids. CDR3 DNA: TGCAGCCACCGACTGAACTATGAAGCTTTCTTT. Its translation is CSHRLNYEAFF.

The V call is TRBV6-5, the J call TRBJ1-1; D is uncertain. The CDR3 is 15 residues long. The germline gives CDR1 MNHEY, CDR2 SVGAGI. V shed 4 bases and J shed 0 bases, with 12 bases lying between them. In DNA form, the CDR3 reads TGTGCCAGCAGTTGGTCAGTGACGGTGAACACTGAAGCTTTCTTT. As protein: CASSWSVTVNTEAFF.

The CDR3 coding sequence is TGTGCCAGCAGCCCCGAGGGGCTAGCGGGACTCGGCGAGACCCAGTACTTC. It translates to CASSPEGLAGLGETQYF. V usage is TRBV9 and J usage is TRBJ2-5; 9 bases are shared with TRBD2. V shed 4 bases and J 5 bases; nucleotides not matched to a gene: 15. The CDR3 spans 17 residues. In germline, CDR1 is SGDLS, CDR2 YYNGEE.

The chain uses TRBV27 and TRBJ1-6; a weak D match, TRBD1 (5 bases). From germline, CDR1 is MNHEY and CDR2 SMNVEV (reference sequence). The V end was cut by 5 bases, the J end by 7 bases, with 18 bases between. The CDR3 runs 16 residues. As DNA, the CDR3 is TGTGCCAGCAGTCCCGACCCCGGGGCAGGGAATTCACCCCTCCACTTT. It encodes CASSPDPGAGNSPLHF.